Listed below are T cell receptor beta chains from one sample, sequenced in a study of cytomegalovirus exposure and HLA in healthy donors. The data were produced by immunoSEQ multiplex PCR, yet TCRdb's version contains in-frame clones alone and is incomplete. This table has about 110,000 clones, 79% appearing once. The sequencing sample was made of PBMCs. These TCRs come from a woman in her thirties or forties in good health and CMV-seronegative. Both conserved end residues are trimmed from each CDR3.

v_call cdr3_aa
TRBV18 ASSPGQGTEAF
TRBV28 ASSLLRGTGKV
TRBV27 ASSLRGNQPQH
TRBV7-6 ASSLASGTGYTGELF
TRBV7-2 ASSRPGTGEGEKLF
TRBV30 AWSPVAGGRRAF
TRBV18 ASSPPVTRSYEQY
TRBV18 ASSPTGLNTEAF
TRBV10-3 AISLLAGVNNEQF
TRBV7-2 ASSLAREETQY
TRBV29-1 SVPDRNYGYT
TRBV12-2 ASRLATLEAGAGSGANVLT
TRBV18 ASSPPRGHNEQF
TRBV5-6 ASITGTGEKFAEAF
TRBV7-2 ASNHPPGTLQSPLH
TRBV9 ASSPNPSGGGQY
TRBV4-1 ASSHSSGYNEQF
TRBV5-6 ASSLDGDYEQY
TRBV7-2 ASSYHRDRVGEKLF
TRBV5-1 ASSLVSGQYGYT
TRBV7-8 ASSQQTYTGELF
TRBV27 ASSSWDSSYGYT
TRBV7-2 ASSRELTGLGGNQPQH
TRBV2 ASKMGQAEETQY
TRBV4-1 ASSPLTGLTGELF
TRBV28 ASSLPVAGSGNTIY
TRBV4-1 ASSQGLAGVMVSKNIQY
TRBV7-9 ASSHSDGWNEQF
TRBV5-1 ASRSGLAWYNEQF
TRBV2 ASSRGRRGLNEKLF
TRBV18 ASSLGQGTYNEQF
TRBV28 ASAQTGNDSPLH
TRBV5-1 ASSSRTGVGEQY
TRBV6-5 ASSYSWSGGSDTQY
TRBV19 ASSIERQGAGELF